The 3 T cell receptor beta chains given below trace back to one sample, sequenced in a study of blood T cell repertoires in COVID-19. The table came from immunoSEQ multiplex PCR; TCRdb's copy has only in-frame clones and leaves some out. This sample carries 40,000 or so clones, approximately 85% of them seen once, and the ten largest clones take roughly an eighth. Sequenced input: peripheral blood. These receptors were taken from a human donor in a cohort sampled during active COVID-19.

The gene calls are TRBV19 and TRBJ1-6, with a possible D match to TRBD1 (5 bases). Germline values: CDR1 LNHDA, CDR2 SQIVND (reference sequence). The ends were cut back, 0 bases at V and 7 bases at J, with 10 bases in the middle. This CDR3 comprises 15 residues. The CDR3 DNA reads TGTGCCAGTAGTATAGATAGGGGCCGGAATTCACCCCTCCACTTT. Amino acid sequence: CASSIDRGRNSPLHF.

The chain employs TRBV5-4 and TRBJ2-7; 7 bases agree with TRBD1. V was clipped by 5 bases and J by 0 bases; unmatched bases: 8. Germline values: CDR1 SGHNT, CDR2 YYREEE (reference sequence). The CDR3 covers 15 residues. Here the CDR3 DNA reads TGTGCCAGCAGTTCCGGGACAGTCGCCTCCTACGAGCAGTACTTC. It codes for CASSSGTVASYEQYF.

V usage is TRBV7-9 and J usage is TRBJ2-5; D call uncertain. CDR1 SEHNR and CDR2 FQNEAQ come from the germline V gene (reference sequence). The CDR3 runs 13 residues. Trimming shortened V by 5 bases and J by 1 base, and 8 bases separated the two germline ends. The DNA for the CDR3 is TGTGCCAGCAGCCTCGGGTCCCAAGAGACCCAGTACTTC. It specifies CASSLGSQETQYF.